A selection of T cell receptor beta chains follows, all from one sample in a study of neurological immune-mediated disorders. MiXCR, run by TCRdb on the 5' RACE reads, gives a single entry per CDR3 protein. The data show approximately 100,000 distinct CDR3 sequences, 3% to 4% seen once. The sequencing sample was made of PBMCs. These TCRs come from a woman aged 45 to 65 with multiple sclerosis. Each CDR3 is given with its conserved first and last residue. A D gene is named only where the DNA matches it firmly. Only some rows state a clone size, as once, few, many or a class for expanded clones.

abundance: many
d_gene: TRBD1
v_gene: TRBV18
j_gene: TRBJ1-5
CDR3aa: CASSSTPRQGADQPQHF
CDR3nt: TGTGCCAGCTCATCCACCCCCAGACAGGGGGCCGATCAGCCCCAGCATTTT

abundance: NA
d_gene: NA
v_gene: TRBV29-1
j_gene: TRBJ1-2
CDR3aa: CSVISQVNYGYTF
CDR3nt: TGCAGCGTTATTTCCCAGGTTAACTATGGCTACACCTTC

abundance: many
d_gene: NA
v_gene: TRBV5-1
j_gene: TRBJ2-7
CDR3aa: CASSLGGGWLGAEQYF
CDR3nt: TGCGCCAGCAGCTTGGGTGGTGGCTGGCTTGGGGCCGAGCAGTACTTC

abundance: many
d_gene: TRBD2
v_gene: TRBV20-1
j_gene: TRBJ2-2
CDR3aa: CSARDLGGDRELFF
CDR3nt: TGCAGTGCTAGAGACCTGGGGGGGGATAGGGAGCTGTTTTTT

abundance: few
d_gene: NA
v_gene: TRBV7-2
j_gene: TRBJ1-4
CDR3aa: CASSPSTGINEKLFF
CDR3nt: TGTGCCAGCAGCCCCTCGACAGGAATTAATGAAAAACTGTTTTTT

abundance: many
d_gene: NA
v_gene: TRBV20-1
j_gene: TRBJ2-5
CDR3aa: CSVGQTQETQYF
CDR3nt: TGCAGTGTGGGGCAGACTCAAGAGACCCAGTACTTC

abundance: many
d_gene: TRBD1
v_gene: TRBV29-1
j_gene: TRBJ1-2
CDR3aa: CSVVGQGAHGYTF
CDR3nt: TGCAGCGTTGTAGGACAGGGGGCTCATGGCTACACCTTC

abundance: many
d_gene: NA
v_gene: TRBV12-3/TRBV12-4
j_gene: TRBJ2-3
CDR3aa: CASSRPRPSQYF
CDR3nt: TGTGCCAGCAGTCGCCCTCGCCCATCCCAGTATTTT

abundance: many
d_gene: NA
v_gene: TRBV10-3
j_gene: TRBJ2-2
CDR3aa: CALLGELFF
CDR3nt: TGTGCTCTTCTGGGGGAGCTGTTTTTT

abundance: many
d_gene: TRBD1
v_gene: TRBV18
j_gene: TRBJ2-2
CDR3aa: CASSPKGQVNTGELFF
CDR3nt: TGTGCCAGCTCTCCGAAGGGACAGGTCAACACCGGGGAGCTGTTTTTT

abundance: many
d_gene: NA
v_gene: TRBV12-3/TRBV12-4
j_gene: TRBJ2-7
CDR3aa: CASSFQGTAFSYEQYF
CDR3nt: TGTGCCAGCAGTTTCCAGGGAACTGCTTTCTCCTACGAGCAGTACTTC

abundance: many
d_gene: NA
v_gene: TRBV6-5
j_gene: TRBJ2-1
CDR3aa: CASSYMTLGLTYNEQFF
CDR3nt: TGTGCCAGCAGTTATATGACACTGGGCCTCACCTACAATGAGCAGTTCTTC

abundance: many
d_gene: TRBD1
v_gene: TRBV5-1
j_gene: TRBJ2-5
CDR3aa: CASSRPTGAGETQYF
CDR3nt: TGCGCCAGCAGCAGACCGACAGGGGCCGGAGAGACCCAGTACTTC

abundance: few
d_gene: NA
v_gene: TRBV6-5
j_gene: TRBJ2-1
CDR3aa: CASLQGNGYNEQFF
CDR3nt: TGTGCCAGCCTCCAGGGTAACGGCTACAATGAGCAGTTCTTC

abundance: many
d_gene: NA
v_gene: TRBV4-1
j_gene: TRBJ1-1
CDR3aa: CASSQLGGVGRADTEAFF
CDR3nt: TGCGCCAGCAGCCAACTTGGGGGGGTGGGCAGGGCGGACACTGAAGCTTTCTTT